Listed below are T cell receptor beta chains from one sample, sequenced in a study of blood T cell repertoires in COVID-19. Sequencing was performed with immunoSEQ multiplex PCR; in TCRdb, only in-frame clones are kept and a portion is missing. Of hundreds of thousands of clones in the sample, more than 75% were seen once. Sequenced input: PBMCs or T cells enriched from blood (not recorded which). The receptor set was obtained from a woman aged 45-65 years who had recovered from COVID-19. Each CDR3 is given with its conserved first and last residue. Fields, in order: D gene, J gene, clone size, V gene, CDR3 DNA, CDR3 protein. A D gene is named only where the DNA matches it firmly. Rows may omit the clone size; those that give it use once, few, many or a size class.

D gene: .
J gene: TRBJ1-1
clone size: .
V gene: TRBV5-1
CDR3 DNA: TGCGCCAGCAGTCCCGGCGGCCAGAACACTGAAGCTTTCTTT
CDR3 protein: CASSPGGQNTEAFF

D gene: .
J gene: TRBJ2-1
clone size: .
V gene: TRBV7-6
CDR3 DNA: TGTGCCAGCACCCCTCCAGGGGATTTGGACAATGAGCAGTTCTTC
CDR3 protein: CASTPPGDLDNEQFF

D gene: TRBD1
J gene: TRBJ2-7
clone size: once
V gene: TRBV6-2/TRBV6-3
CDR3 DNA: TGTGCCAGCAGTTACTTACACAGGGGTATCGACGAGCAGTACTTC
CDR3 protein: CASSYLHRGIDEQYF

D gene: .
J gene: TRBJ2-1
clone size: .
V gene: TRBV3-1/TRBV3-2
CDR3 DNA: TGTGCCAGCAGCCGAGAGGACACTGAGCAGTTCTTC
CDR3 protein: CASSREDTEQFF

D gene: .
J gene: TRBJ2-5
clone size: .
V gene: TRBV6-2/TRBV6-3
CDR3 DNA: TGTGCCAGCAGTTACGCAGGCCCCCAAGAGACCCAGTACTTC
CDR3 protein: CASSYAGPQETQYF

D gene: .
J gene: TRBJ1-1
clone size: few
V gene: TRBV2
CDR3 DNA: TGTGCCAGCACGCAGGGTGAAAACACTGAAGCTTTCTTT
CDR3 protein: CASTQGENTEAFF

D gene: TRBD1
J gene: TRBJ2-2
clone size: .
V gene: TRBV5-6
CDR3 DNA: TGTGCCAGCAGCGATAGTTGGGACAGAGACACCGGGGAGCTGTTTTTT
CDR3 protein: CASSDSWDRDTGELFF

D gene: .
J gene: TRBJ1-2
clone size: .
V gene: TRBV4-2
CDR3 DNA: TGTGCCAGCAGCCAAGTGAACTATGGTGGCTACACCTTC
CDR3 protein: CASSQVNYGGYTF

D gene: .
J gene: TRBJ1-1
clone size: once
V gene: TRBV3-1/TRBV3-2
CDR3 DNA: TGTGCCAGCAGCCGAAAAGGGGCGAACACTGAAGCTTTCTTT
CDR3 protein: CASSRKGANTEAFF

D gene: .
J gene: TRBJ2-1
clone size: few
V gene: TRBV20-1
CDR3 DNA: TGCAGTGCTAGTGCCCTGGACTTCTACAATGAGCAGTTCTTC
CDR3 protein: CSASALDFYNEQFF

D gene: TRBD1
J gene: TRBJ1-2
clone size: few
V gene: TRBV2
CDR3 DNA: TGTGCCAGCAGTCCTACCGGGGCAGGGACAGCTTTT
CDR3 protein: CASSPTGAGTAF

D gene: TRBD2
J gene: TRBJ2-7
clone size: .
V gene: TRBV5-6
CDR3 DNA: TGTGCCAGCAGCTTAGGGACTAGCGGGGCCTTATACGAGCAGTACTTC
CDR3 protein: CASSLGTSGALYEQYF

D gene: .
J gene: TRBJ2-7
clone size: once
V gene: TRBV20-1
CDR3 DNA: TGCAGTGCTAGTGGGGGAGACGTTATCTACGAGCAGTACTTC
CDR3 protein: CSASGGDVIYEQYF

D gene: .
J gene: TRBJ1-4
clone size: .
V gene: TRBV11-2
CDR3 DNA: TGTGCCAGCAGCTCAGCCCCAGGCTCAACTAATGAAAAACTGTTTTTT
CDR3 protein: CASSSAPGSTNEKLFF

D gene: TRBD1
J gene: TRBJ1-3
clone size: .
V gene: TRBV4-3
CDR3 DNA: TGCGCCAGCAGCCAAGATCTCCGGACAGGGGCTGGAAACACCATATATTTT
CDR3 protein: CASSQDLRTGAGNTIYF

D gene: TRBD1
J gene: TRBJ1-6
clone size: few
V gene: TRBV18
CDR3 DNA: TGTGCCAGCTCAACCGACCGACAGGGGAATTCACCCCTCCACTTT
CDR3 protein: CASSTDRQGNSPLHF

D gene: .
J gene: TRBJ1-1
clone size: .
V gene: TRBV30
CDR3 DNA: TGTGCCTGGAGCAAAGCGACAGTCGCTGAAGCTTTCTTT
CDR3 protein: CAWSKATVAEAFF

D gene: TRBD1
J gene: TRBJ2-5
clone size: .
V gene: TRBV7-3
CDR3 DNA: TGTGCCAGCAGCTTTGCGGGACAGGGGGTAGAGACCCAGTACTTC
CDR3 protein: CASSFAGQGVETQYF

D gene: .
J gene: TRBJ2-7
clone size: .
V gene: TRBV6-5
CDR3 DNA: TGTGCCAGCAGAACAGGCCCCCTTGGAACCTACGAGCAGTACTTC
CDR3 protein: CASRTGPLGTYEQYF

D gene: TRBD1
J gene: TRBJ1-5
clone size: once
V gene: TRBV9
CDR3 DNA: TGTGCCAGCAGCGTTGGACAGGGAGGCAATCAGCCCCAGCATTTT
CDR3 protein: CASSVGQGGNQPQHF

D gene: .
J gene: TRBJ2-1
clone size: .
V gene: TRBV11-2
CDR3 DNA: TGTGCCAGCAGCTTTTATAGTTTTCATGAGCAGTTCTTC
CDR3 protein: CASSFYSFHEQFF

D gene: TRBD2
J gene: TRBJ2-5
clone size: once
V gene: TRBV7-2
CDR3 DNA: TGTGCCAGCAGCTTACAGCGGGGGGGCCGGGGGACCCAGTACTTC
CDR3 protein: CASSLQRGGRGTQYF

D gene: TRBD2
J gene: TRBJ2-1
clone size: .
V gene: TRBV2
CDR3 DNA: TGTGCCAGCAGTGCGGGGGGGGGCCCATACAATGAGCAGTTCTTC
CDR3 protein: CASSAGGGPYNEQFF

D gene: .
J gene: TRBJ2-1
clone size: .
V gene: TRBV28
CDR3 DNA: TGTGCCAGCAGTTCCTACTCCGGGAGCTCCTACAATGAGCAGTTCTTC
CDR3 protein: CASSSYSGSSYNEQFF

D gene: TRBD1
J gene: TRBJ1-2
clone size: .
V gene: TRBV27
CDR3 DNA: TGTGCCAGCAGTTATTGGGGGCCAGGGGGTTTGGATGGCTACACCTTC
CDR3 protein: CASSYWGPGGLDGYTF

D gene: TRBD1
J gene: TRBJ1-1
clone size: .
V gene: TRBV7-9
CDR3 DNA: TGTGCCAGCAGACGGACAGGGCGAACTGAAGCTTTCTTT
CDR3 protein: CASRRTGRTEAFF

D gene: TRBD1
J gene: TRBJ1-2
clone size: .
V gene: TRBV4-3
CDR3 DNA: TGCGCCAGCAGCCAAGATCAAAAAACAGGGGGGTATGGCTACACCTTC
CDR3 protein: CASSQDQKTGGYGYTF

D gene: .
J gene: TRBJ1-2
clone size: once
V gene: TRBV7-9
CDR3 DNA: TGTGCCAGCAGAGCGCACCTCGAGGTTTTGTATGGCTACACCTTC
CDR3 protein: CASRAHLEVLYGYTF

D gene: TRBD1
J gene: TRBJ2-7
clone size: .
V gene: TRBV30
CDR3 DNA: TGTGCCTGGAGTGCGGACAGGGGGCGATCCAACGAGCAGTACTTC
CDR3 protein: CAWSADRGRSNEQYF

D gene: .
J gene: TRBJ2-7
clone size: .
V gene: TRBV7-2
CDR3 DNA: TGTGCCAGCAGCTTAGACGGCCTAGCGCGCTACGAGCAGTACTTC
CDR3 protein: CASSLDGLARYEQYF

D gene: .
J gene: TRBJ1-1
clone size: .
V gene: TRBV19
CDR3 DNA: TGTGCCAGTAGTATCGAACACCTGAACACTGAAGCTTTCTTT
CDR3 protein: CASSIEHLNTEAFF

D gene: TRBD1
J gene: TRBJ1-1
clone size: .
V gene: TRBV6-2/TRBV6-3
CDR3 DNA: TGTGCCAGCAGTTACTCTACCGGGACAGTGAACACTGAAGCTTTCTTT
CDR3 protein: CASSYSTGTVNTEAFF

D gene: TRBD2
J gene: TRBJ2-3
clone size: .
V gene: TRBV24-1
CDR3 DNA: TGTGCCACCAGTGATTTGCGACGGGGGGGCACAGATACGCAGTATTTT
CDR3 protein: CATSDLRRGGTDTQYF

D gene: TRBD2
J gene: TRBJ2-7
clone size: .
V gene: TRBV7-8
CDR3 DNA: TGTGCCAGCAGCTTAGGGGGGGGGACTAGCGGAATATCTATCCCATACGAGCAGTACTTC
CDR3 protein: CASSLGGGTSGISIPYEQYF

D gene: .
J gene: TRBJ1-1
clone size: .
V gene: TRBV7-3
CDR3 DNA: TGTGCCAGCAGCTTCGAGGTATACACTGAAGCTTTCTTT
CDR3 protein: CASSFEVYTEAFF

D gene: TRBD1
J gene: TRBJ2-7
clone size: few
V gene: TRBV5-4
CDR3 DNA: TGTGCCAGCAGTCGGACCGGGACAGGGGTCGAGCAGTACTTC
CDR3 protein: CASSRTGTGVEQYF

D gene: TRBD1
J gene: TRBJ2-3
clone size: .
V gene: TRBV27
CDR3 DNA: TGTGCCAGCAGACCAAATCAGGGGGCTATAGCGGATACGCAGTATTTT
CDR3 protein: CASRPNQGAIADTQYF

D gene: .
J gene: TRBJ1-2
clone size: .
V gene: TRBV7-2
CDR3 DNA: TGTGCCAGCAGCCAGACAGGCTATGGCTACACCTTC
CDR3 protein: CASSQTGYGYTF

D gene: .
J gene: TRBJ2-7
clone size: .
V gene: TRBV5-4
CDR3 DNA: TGTGCCAGCAGCTTGCGGGGCTCCTACGAGCAGTACTTC
CDR3 protein: CASSLRGSYEQYF

D gene: TRBD1
J gene: TRBJ1-2
clone size: .
V gene: TRBV19
CDR3 DNA: TGTGCCAGTAGTGACCCGGGACAGAGTTATGGCTACACCTTC
CDR3 protein: CASSDPGQSYGYTF

D gene: TRBD2
J gene: TRBJ2-1
clone size: .
V gene: TRBV4-1
CDR3 DNA: TGCGCCAGCAGCCAAGATCGGGCGGGAGGAGGGAATGAGCAGTTCTTC
CDR3 protein: CASSQDRAGGGNEQFF

D gene: TRBD2
J gene: TRBJ2-1
clone size: .
V gene: TRBV11-2
CDR3 DNA: TGTGCCAGCAGCCTGAGCGGGGGGAGCTCCTACAATGAGCAGTTCTTC
CDR3 protein: CASSLSGGSSYNEQFF

D gene: .
J gene: TRBJ1-1
clone size: .
V gene: TRBV5-5
CDR3 DNA: TGTGCCAGCAGCTTGCAGGGTTGGAACACTGAAGCTTTCTTT
CDR3 protein: CASSLQGWNTEAFF

D gene: .
J gene: TRBJ2-7
clone size: .
V gene: TRBV10-3
CDR3 DNA: TGTGCCATCAGAACACAGGGATCCTACGAGCAGTACTTC
CDR3 protein: CAIRTQGSYEQYF

D gene: .
J gene: TRBJ1-5
clone size: .
V gene: TRBV28
CDR3 DNA: TGTGCCAGCAGTTTATGGGCGCAGGGCAATCAGCCCCAGCATTTT
CDR3 protein: CASSLWAQGNQPQHF

D gene: TRBD1
J gene: TRBJ2-4
clone size: .
V gene: TRBV19
CDR3 DNA: TGTGCCAGTGGCAGGGGGGCCAAAAACATTCAGTACTTC
CDR3 protein: CASGRGAKNIQYF